What follows are 32 T cell receptor beta chains derived from one specimen sequenced in a study of CD8 T cells in ankylosing spondylitis (TCRdb year 2017). The method was 5' RACE. Sequenced using an Illumina HiSeq 2500. TCRdb reprocessing: public reads trimmed at Q25 with fastp, clones called with MiXCR, in-frame beta chains kept. Each record represents a unique CDR3 protein, reported with the most common genes and DNA among its rows. Counted in this sample were under 200,000 distinct CDR3 sequences; roughly 13% of them appeared once. Jointly, the top ten make up 9.5% to 12% of the sample. The source material was blood, either unsorted or a sorted T cell fraction (not recorded which). These receptors were collected from a female donor with ankylosing spondylitis or in good health (not recorded which).

The CDR3 DNA sequence: TGCAGTCAAACGAGCCGCGGGCCCTCCAATGAGCAGTTCTTC. This translates into CSQTSRGPSNEQFF. The V call is TRBV20-1, the J call TRBJ2-1, with a tentative D call TRBD2 (5 bases). The germline gives CDR1 DFQATT, CDR2 SNEGSKA (reference sequence). This CDR3 has 14 amino acids. V lost 8 bases, J lost 6 bases, and 20 bases lay in between.

This clonotype was found many times. The V call is TRBV29-1, the J call TRBJ2-7; maybe TRBD2 (5 bases). In germline, CDR1 is SQVTM, CDR2 ANQGSEA. Trimming cost V 0 bases and J 3 bases, with 15 bases left between them. This CDR3 is built from 15 residues. The CDR3 is CSVEDRVGEYYEQYF. The CDR3 DNA reads as TGCAGCGTTGAAGATCGGGTCGGGGAATACTACGAGCAGTACTTC.

The genes are TRBV20-1 and TRBJ2-1; D is undetermined. Germline lookup yields CDR1 DFQATT and CDR2 SNEGSKA (reference sequence). The CDR3 spans 13 residues. The V gene lost 4 bases and the J gene lost 5 bases, with 12 bases spanning the gap. This CDR3 reads CSANWARDNEQFF. The DNA of the CDR3 is TGCAGTGCTAATTGGGCCCGAGACAATGAGCAGTTCTTC.

This clonotype was detected many times. This chain links TRBV28 with TRBJ1-6; 7 bases line up with TRBD1. In germline, CDR1 is MDHEN, CDR2 SYDVKM. The CDR3 length is 15 residues. Trimming at V came to 8 bases and at J to 2 bases, leaving 6 bases not matched to a gene. CDR3 loop: CASAKGGPYNSPLHF. The CDR3 DNA is TGTGCCAGCGCCAAAGGGGGCCCCTATAATTCACCCCTCCACTTT.

This clonotype was detected ten times or more. This chain connects TRBV15 to TRBJ2-1; D is ambiguous. Germline assignment: CDR1 LNHNV and CDR2 YYDKDF (reference sequence). The CDR3 consists of 13 residues. Trimming stripped 1 base from V and 5 bases from J, with 6 bases between. CDR3 DNA: TGTGCCACCAGCAGAGCGGTCGACAATGAGCAGTTCTTC. It yields the protein CATSRAVDNEQFF.

J is TRBJ1-1 and V is TRBV11-2; weak D call: TRBD1 (6 bases). Trimming cost V 5 bases and J 2 bases, with 9 bases left between them. Germline CDR1 SGHAT, CDR2 FQNNGV. The CDR3 extends over 13 amino acids. In DNA form, the CDR3 reads TGTGCCAGCAGCACGGACAGAAACACTGAAGCTTTCTTT. It encodes CASSTDRNTEAFF.

In its sample, this clonotype was seen many times. This sequence joins TRBV20-1 and TRBJ2-1; 10 bases are a match to TRBD2. This CDR3 is built from 16 residues. CDR1 DFQATT and CDR2 SNEGSKA come from the germline V gene (reference sequence). The ends lost 3 bases at V and 10 bases at J; junction bases unmatched: 15. The CDR3: CSASRLTSGFGVEQFF. The CDR3 DNA is TGCAGTGCTAGCCGGTTGACTAGCGGGTTTGGTGTCGAGCAGTTCTTC.

In this sample, this clonotype turned up many times. This chain uses TRBV12-3 or TRBV12-4 with TRBJ2-2, with 9 bases lining up with TRBD1. With 8 bases clipped from V and 0 bases from J, the junction kept 4 bases outside the gene matches. The CDR3 totals 15 residues. In nucleotides, the CDR3 is TGTGCCAGCGGGGGACAGGGATCGAACACCGGGGAGCTGTTTTTT. Protein product: CASGGQGSNTGELFF.

This clonotype was counted at least ten times. Written as DNA, the CDR3 is TGTGCCGGCGGGGGGGTGGGGTACAATGAGCAGTTCTTC. Its protein product is CAGGGVGYNEQFF. The chain joins TRBV7-2 to TRBJ2-1; TRBD2 matches 9 bases. The CDR3 runs to 13 residues. Looked up from germline, CDR1 is SGHTA and CDR2 is FQGNSA. V shed 11 bases and J 4 bases; nucleotides not matched to a gene: 6.

This clonotype has ten or more counts. This chain connects TRBV20-1 to TRBJ2-7; 7 bases map to TRBD1. The germline gives CDR1 DFQATT, CDR2 SNEGSKA (reference sequence). The CDR3 consists of 12 residues. V trimming: 6 bases; J trimming: 2 bases; junction bases outside the gene matches: 4. The CDR3 DNA is TGCAGTGCCCAGACAGGGCCCTACGAGCAGTACTTC. Translated: CSAQTGPYEQYF.

In this sample, this clonotype turned up a few times. The CDR3 nucleotides are TGTGCCAGCAGCTTACCGCAGGGGAGAGAGGTTAACACTGAAGCTTTCTTT. Its protein product is CASSLPQGREVNTEAFF. The chain carries TRBV7-2 and TRBJ1-1; possible D gene TRBD1, 6 bases. CDR1 and CDR2 (germline): SGHTA, FQGNSA. There are 17 residues in the CDR3. Deletions cut 2 bases from V and 2 bases from J, with 18 bases between.

This clonotype was seen repeatedly, ten times or more. The chain carries TRBV27 and TRBJ2-1; 12 positions match TRBD2. The V gene's germline CDR1 is MNHEY and CDR2 SMNVEV (reference sequence). The CDR3 runs 17 residues. The trim removed 2 bases at V and 8 bases at J, leaving 10 bases unmatched. CDR3 nucleotide sequence: TGTGCCAGCAGTTTAGAACTAGCGGGAGGTCGGTTCTATGAGCAGTTCTTC. Its translation is CASSLELAGGRFYEQFF.

This clonotype was found a few times. V gene TRBV12-3 or TRBV12-4 combines with J gene TRBJ2-5; no clear D. This CDR3 is 13 amino acids long. V shed 3 bases and J shed 5 bases, with 10 bases lying between them. The CDR3 region has the DNA TGTGCCAGCAGTTTCGTCCCGAGGGAGACCCAGTACTTC. This sequence encodes CASSFVPRETQYF.

Comments on this clonotype: This may come from a read error, since a much larger clone is one base off. The V and J genes are TRBV5-1 and TRBJ1-1; possible D gene TRBD1, 5 bases. Germline-derived CDR1 and CDR2 are SGHRS and YFSETQ. V was cut by 5 bases and J by 1 base, with 12 bases left in between. This CDR3 is 14 amino acids long. The CDR3 sequence is CASSSGTPNTEAFF. CDR3 nucleotides: TGCGCCAGCAGTTCCGGGACCCCGAACACTGAAGCTTTCTTT.

In regard to this clonotype: Possible read error: a much larger clone is one base away. This rearrangement joins TRBV2 to TRBJ2-3, with 10 bases aligning to TRBD2. There are 16 residues in the CDR3. From germline, CDR1 is SNHLY and CDR2 FYNNEI. CDR3 region: CASREGLADSTDTQYF. CDR3 nucleotides: TGTGCCAGCAGGGAAGGACTAGCGGACAGCACAGATACGCAGTATTTT.

This clonotype showed up many times. The rearrangement joins TRBV7-2 to TRBJ2-1; D is possibly TRBD2 (6 bases). The length of the CDR3 is 16 residues. With 0 bases removed from V and 1 base from J, the gap between germline ends came to 10 bases. Germline CDR1 and CDR2: SGHTA and FQGNSA. The CDR3 is CASSLAGSGSYNEQFF. The CDR3 DNA follows: TGTGCCAGCAGCTTAGCTGGTAGCGGTTCCTACAATGAGCAGTTCTTC.

This clonotype was picked up many times. This sequence joins TRBV4-3 and TRBJ2-1; possibly TRBD1 or TRBD2 for D (5 bases each). The germline V gene has CDR1 LGHNA and CDR2 YSLEER. V was cut by 0 bases and J by 2 bases, with 11 bases left in between. The CDR3 consists of 16 residues. In DNA form, the CDR3 reads TGCGCCAGCAGCCAAGATTGGGGGAACACCTACAATGAGCAGTTCTTC. It translates to CASSQDWGNTYNEQFF.

A few counts support this clonotype. The CDR3 region has the DNA TGTGCCAGCTCACCTCGGGACTCCCCAACTAATGAAAAACTGTTTTTT. Residues: CASSPRDSPTNEKLFF. The chain carries TRBV18 and TRBJ1-4; tentatively, D is TRBD1 (5 bases). Trimming took off 3 bases at V and 0 bases at J, with 11 bases between the two ends. In germline, CDR1 is KGHSH, CDR2 LQKENI. This CDR3 has 16 residues.

This clonotype came up many times. The chain carries TRBV28 and TRBJ2-7, with TRBD2 matching over 7 bases. V shed 5 bases and J 4 bases; nucleotides not matched to a gene: 26. The germline gives CDR1 MDHEN, CDR2 SYDVKM. CDR3 size: 20 residues. CDR3 loop: CASSLLHSAGVGGIGYEQYF. The DNA for the CDR3 is TGTGCCAGCAGTCTACTACATAGTGCGGGGGTTGGGGGAATTGGGTACGAGCAGTACTTC.

This clonotype showed up just a few times. V and J are TRBV12-3 or TRBV12-4 and TRBJ2-5; 9 bases are shared with TRBD2. V gave up 5 bases and J gave up 4 bases; unmatched junction bases: 8. The CDR3 runs 15 residues. In nucleotides, the CDR3 is TGTGCCAGCAGTCCCTTAGCGGGAGAGGGAGAGACCCAGTACTTC. This encodes CASSPLAGEGETQYF.

This clonotype was seen many times. The V call is TRBV4-2, the J call TRBJ2-1; 10 bases are a match to TRBD2. The CDR3 runs to 15 residues. Germline V gene sequence: CDR1 LGHNA, CDR2 YNFKEQ. Trimming cost V 3 bases and J 5 bases; bases outside gene matches: 4. The CDR3: CASSHTAGGNNEQFF. The CDR3 DNA reads as TGTGCCAGCAGCCACACAGCGGGAGGGAACAATGAGCAGTTCTTC.

About this clonotype: Relative to the germline gene, one junction end is altered; a read error may explain this. The chain recombines TRBV29-1 with TRBJ1-1; 8 nucleotides line up with TRBD1. CDR1 is SQVTM and CDR2 is ANQGSEA in the germline V gene. This CDR3 has 13 residues. The CDR3: CSVSRQGNTEAYF. In DNA form, the CDR3 reads TGCAGCGTCTCCCGACAGGGGAACACTGAAGCTTACTTT.

In this sample, this clonotype turned up many times. This rearrangement joins TRBV4-3 to TRBJ2-7; D call uncertain. V was trimmed by 0 bases and J by 1 base, leaving 19 bases between them. The CDR3 is 18 amino acids. The germline V gene encodes CDR1 LGHNA and CDR2 YSLEER. CDR3 residues: CASSQDLGSGPLSYEQYF. For the CDR3, the DNA is TGCGCCAGCAGCCAAGATCTGGGGTCCGGGCCCCTTTCCTACGAGCAGTACTTC.

This clonotype has a count of ten or more. This rearrangement joins TRBV6-5 to TRBJ1-1, with 7 bases aligning to TRBD1. V lost 4 bases to trimming and J lost 7 bases; unmatched junction nucleotides: 6. In germline, CDR1 is MNHEY, CDR2 SVGAGI. CDR3 size: 13 residues. Written as DNA, the CDR3 is TGTGCCAGCAGTTCACGACAGGGCATTGAAGCTTTCTTT. It translates to CASSSRQGIEAFF.

The rearrangement joins TRBV6-2 or TRBV6-3 to TRBJ1-1; D might be TRBD1 (6 bases). V was clipped by 2 bases and J by 0 bases, with 7 bases between them. The length of the CDR3 is 14 residues. Germline V CDR1 and CDR2: MNHEY, SVGEGT. The CDR3 sequence is CASSYQGLNTEAFF. The CDR3 DNA is TGTGCCAGCAGTTACCAGGGGTTGAACACTGAAGCTTTCTTT.

This clonotype occurred many times. The rearrangement uses TRBV12-3 or TRBV12-4 and TRBJ1-5; tentative D call: TRBD1 (5 bases). This CDR3 has 14 residues. V dropped 5 bases and J dropped 4 bases, with 12 bases sitting between them. The CDR3 sequence: CASSLGQGNQPQHF. In DNA, the CDR3 is TGTGCCAGCAGTCTGGGCCAGGGTAATCAGCCCCAGCATTTT.

This clonotype was found many times. This chain links TRBV5-1 with TRBJ2-1, with 7 bases fitting TRBD2. V shed 2 bases, J shed 3 bases, and the junction held 8 bases outside the gene matches. CDR1 is SGHRS, CDR2 YFSETQ, per germline. The CDR3 sequence is 16 residues long. CDR3 region: CASSFAAGAYYNEQFF. In nucleotides, the CDR3 is TGCGCCAGCAGCTTTGCGGCGGGAGCTTACTACAATGAGCAGTTCTTC.

This clonotype was found a few times. The chain couples TRBV12-3 or TRBV12-4 to TRBJ2-5, with D maybe TRBD2 (6 bases). The V end lost 7 bases, the J end lost 9 bases, and 21 bases lay between the germline ends. CDR3 length: 14 amino acids. The CDR3 coding sequence is TGTGCCAGCACCACGCGGCGGGGAAATTTCGCCCAGTACTTC. This encodes CASTTRRGNFAQYF.

This clonotype occurred many times. The chain uses TRBV28 and TRBJ2-7; weak D call: TRBD2 (5 bases). The CDR3 is 14 amino acids. V shed 8 bases and J shed 5 bases, with 19 bases lying between them. The V gene's germline CDR1 is MDHEN and CDR2 SYDVKM. The CDR3 here is CASGTGIQAHEQYF. CDR3 sequence (DNA): TGTGCCAGCGGTACCGGGATTCAAGCCCACGAGCAGTACTTC.

This clonotype was seen a few times. A much larger clone differs by one base, so this may be a read error. The chain couples TRBV5-1 to TRBJ1-4; the match to TRBD1 covers 7 bases. This CDR3 comprises 17 residues. The V gene's germline CDR1 is SGHRS and CDR2 YFSETQ. The CDR3 reads CASNLDRGPGTNEKLFF. The DNA for the CDR3 is TGCGCCAGCAACTTGGATAGGGGGCCCGGGACTAATGAAAAACTGTTTTTT.

This clonotype was recorded a few times. V and J are TRBV20-1 and TRBJ2-2, with D perhaps TRBD2 (7 bases). V lost 4 bases, J lost 6 bases, and 21 bases lay in between. CDR3 length: 16 amino acids. CDR1 is DFQATT, CDR2 SNEGSKA, per germline (reference sequence). CDR3 sequence: CSAKSPLGGAAGELFF. DNA for the CDR3: TGCAGTGCTAAAAGCCCTCTTGGGGGGGCGGCCGGGGAGCTGTTTTTT.

This clonotype came up many times. This chain uses TRBV6-2 or TRBV6-3 with TRBJ2-7; the D gene is possibly TRBD2 (6 bases). CDR3 size: 15 residues. Germline assignment: CDR1 MNHEY and CDR2 SVGEGT. V was cut by 5 bases and J by 0 bases, with 14 bases left in between. The CDR3 region is CASSTRDWSSYEQYF. For the CDR3, the DNA is TGTGCCAGCAGTACGAGGGACTGGAGCTCCTACGAGCAGTACTTC.